This TCR beta chain is drawn from a study of cytomegalovirus exposure and HLA in healthy donors (dated by TCRdb to 2016 to 2017). A note on the overall study: In an earlier analysis of approximately 640 of the donors, about 270 Gb of sequence data and approximately 120 million unique TCR beta sequences from 180 million or so T cells were reported. The T cell repertoires of 700 or so subjects were profiled by immunosequencing and related to cytomegalovirus serostatus. A later genetic analysis took genome-wide SNP genotypes for about 65% of the 666 donors and used that subset as a discovery cohort. To decide whether each TCR beta V gene segment behaved as functional or pseudogenic, an earlier analysis of over 500 of the donors relied on high-throughput TCR beta sequencing. The number of donors typed differed by locus, with roughly 620-640 for A, B, C, DRB1 and DQB1, around 520 for DQA1, about 610 for DPA1, and 450 to 480 for DPB1. HLA typing included class I and class II loci at four-digit resolution. In a later analysis, previously published TCR beta repertoires from 666 donors were re-analyzed and high-resolution HLA genotyping was added so that TCR occurrence patterns could be studied. Besides the first cohort of roughly 660 subjects, a separate validation cohort made up of roughly 120 different subjects was used. A few DR-DQ haplotypes were treated as single units for association and clustering because of strong linkage in the cohort. High-throughput TCR immunosequencing, statistical association of individual TCRs with disease status, and machine learning were combined to predict cytomegalovirus infection status. Among 300 to 450 genotyped donors of the cohort, an average of roughly 240,000 unique TCR beta nucleotide sequences were sequenced per donor, 15% to 20% of them non-productive. Of the 300 to 450 genotyped donors, roughly 80% were placed in the genetic ancestry cluster associated with self-reported Caucasian donors. An early release that covered 640 HLA-typed donors contained approximately 300 gigabases of sequencing data and around 85 million unique TCR sequences. The later analysis used no new phenotypic data to find candidate immune exposures, relying instead on TCR beta sequences and their occurrence across donors. The study aimed to test whether cataloging public T cell receptors could reveal signatures of past pathogen exposure. Donor age, sex, ethnicity and CMV serostatus were compiled alongside the repertoire data. Every repertoire in the discovery cohort had been generated on one and the same sequencing platform. Points the paper makes about the study in general: The earlier analysis of fewer than 750 of the donors excluded some 15 rarely observed V segments, including chromosome 9 orphons, because counts were too low. Across donors, most TCR sequences were observed very rarely, whereas some public TCRs were present in many individuals. A later analysis found that most CMV-associated TCR beta chains appeared HLA-restricted, with HLA associations seemingly driven largely by CMV exposure. Immune exposure information for the cohort was limited to CMV serostatus. Broadly in line with IMGT annotations, most TCR beta V segments showed up in productive rearrangements about 87% or about 30% of the time in an earlier analysis of roughly 590 of the donors. In a later genetic analysis, a missense DCLRE1C variant was associated with V-gene and J-gene trimming of TCR beta chains, and the association was replicated in an independent cohort. Cytomegalovirus status was reported to be diagnosed by the classifier with high specificity and sensitivity in both the original and validation cohorts. The authors suggested that the approach could potentially be extended to other disease states and immunological phenotypes. Linkage disequilibrium might explain the correlated functional status among segregating V segments, but an unknown experimental factor could not be ruled out. A further reported finding was that TCR beta sequences accurately predicted the HLA-A and HLA-B alleles for most subjects in the first cohort. According to a later analysis, parvovirus B19, influenza, CMV and Epstein-Barr virus appeared linked to several top co-occurrence clusters. In vitro tests confirmed that a few of the cytomegalovirus-associated TCR beta chains recognize cytomegalovirus antigens. Strong co-occurrence of HLA alleles, especially DR and DQ, made assigning TCR associations to individual alleles difficult. Some IMGT-functional V segments, including TRBV6-2 and TRBV6-3, could not be distinguished by the 87-base-pair reads and were therefore excluded. In a later analysis, around 17,000 TCR beta sequences were associated with specific HLA alleles at a false discovery rate of 0.05. Only TCR beta chains were sequenced in this cohort, and the absence of alpha or paired-chain data limited detectable features. Roughly uniform sequencing depth across donors was assumed in presence/absence analyses, although this assumption may not hold. Compared with the roughly 710-donor mean, donors in an Asian-associated ancestry cluster had fewer N-insertions in productive TCRs, according to a later genetic analysis. In the study, 150 to 200 TCR beta chains were listed as associated with cytomegalovirus. A later analysis found that TCR association rates varied across HLA loci, with DRB1 alleles showing the most associated TCRs and HLA-C alleles the fewest. HLA typing was unavailable for some donors at each locus, so association tests used only the typed subset. A cluster of highly shared sequence variants was judged likely to represent a technical artifact of the sequencing pipeline. In a later analysis, HLA-associated TCR beta chains were found to be more clonally expanded and to have lower generation probabilities than equally common non-associated chains.

In regard to this clone: No cognate antigen has been identified for it. No base quality information exists; no much larger clone differs at one position.

CDR1 and CDR2, looked up from the germline V gene, are SGHNT and YENEEA. Taken from cysteine to phenylalanine, the CDR3 has 13 residues. Kept here is only the CDR3 DNA, which spans 39 bases and is read in frame from base 1. The junction shows trimming of 5 bases on V and 4 bases on J, and the gene matches do not reach 2 bases of it. The cohort comprised some 700 healthy bone marrow donors. Cohort members were all nominally healthy when sampled, although unrecorded immune exposures were likely present. The donor was CMV seronegative and belonged to the group of 352 seronegative cohort members. Every donor gave a peripheral blood sample, and the peripheral blood mononuclear cells from that sample were used for TCR beta sequencing. The Qiagen DNeasy Blood Extraction Kit was used to extract genomic DNA from the blood cell samples. The library was prepared using the immunoSEQ multiplex PCR assay. For the multiplex PCR, a mixture combining 60 forward primers for TCR Vbeta segments and 13 reverse primers for TCR Jbeta segments was used. Amplification of the CDR3 region of rearranged TCR beta genes was performed with a multiplex PCR assay on genomic DNA. The Illumina HiSeq System was used to sequence the amplified TCR beta libraries as 87-base-pair reads. The published analysis was carried out like this. A later analysis tallied 70 million to 100 million unique TCR beta chains across the 610 or so repertoires, and some 10 million of those chains were shared by two or more donors. To remove PCR and sequencing errors, raw reads were error-corrected and collapsed into unique sequences using a nearest-neighbor algorithm that merged closely related sequences. CDR3 sequences were aligned to IMGT reference sequences to assign V, D and J gene segments. For a sequence to be retained, a match of at least six nucleotides to both a V gene segment and a J gene segment was required. Rearrangements were classified as productive when the CDR3 lacked stop codons and remained in frame with V and J, and all other rearrangements were classified as non-productive. CDR3 was defined by IMGT convention, running from the second conserved V-encoded cysteine to the conserved J-encoded phenylalanine. Sequences without an unambiguous match to a single V gene segment were excluded from the earlier analysis of 500 to 700 of the donors. An earlier analysis of a few hundred of the donors classified V segments as functional when productive rearrangements were above 56.7% and as segregating when the standard deviation between donors was above 5%. To diagnose cytomegalovirus status from the catalog of TCR beta chain sequences, a statistical classification framework was built. V and J gene assignment, in a later analysis, came from comparing TCR nucleotide sequences with IMGT/GENE-DB human TR gene sequences. In a later analysis, CDR3 sequences and most-parsimonious VDJ recombination scenarios were assigned using the TCRdist pipeline. A later analysis defined each TCR beta chain by its CDR3 amino acid sequence plus V-gene family, and excluded reads lacking a unique V-gene family. As a way to deal with suspected cross-contamination and a sequencing artifact, a later analysis dropped hundreds of nucleotide sequences that were highly shared and had low generation probability. A later analysis calculated a clonal expansion index for each public chain from normalized within-repertoire ranks of inferred template counts. A later analysis computed generation probabilities with a VDJ recombination model fitted to out-of-frame rearrangements, and checked the results against IGoR. A later analysis scored TCR-TCR, TCR-HLA and TCR-CMV co-occurrence with hypergeometric tests, applying a repertoire-size bias correction to TCR pairs. False discovery rates were estimated in a later analysis by permuting HLA or CMV assignments 20 times. A later analysis grouped co-occurring TCRs with DBSCAN, adding TCRdist sequence similarity when clustering within HLA-allele-positive subsets. For co-occurrence clustering, repertoires with fewer than 30,000 or more than 120,000 public chains were excluded, along with roughly 5 repertoires with anomalous nucleotide sharing. The immuneACCESS repertoire file appears here via TCRdb, limited to in-frame rearrangements. These files lack a portion of the clones; in checked studies, under half of the deficit traces to unresolved V genes, and the cause of the others is not known. V, J and clone size are taken as reported in that table, and D and trimming were inferred from the DNA itself. This sample has 95,000 to 100,000 clones in its table, and 85% to 90% of those were observed once. The ten biggest clones cover about 3.9% of the sample.

The receptor chain draws on TRBV11-3 and TRBJ2-1; TRBD1 matches 7 bases in the middle. The sequenced sample was PBMCs. The sequence came from a man aged 25 to 40 in good health and CMV-seronegative. For the CDR3, the sequence is CASSRGQYNEQFF. DNA sequence: TGTGCCAGCAGCCGGGGACAGTACAATGAGCAGTTCTTC.